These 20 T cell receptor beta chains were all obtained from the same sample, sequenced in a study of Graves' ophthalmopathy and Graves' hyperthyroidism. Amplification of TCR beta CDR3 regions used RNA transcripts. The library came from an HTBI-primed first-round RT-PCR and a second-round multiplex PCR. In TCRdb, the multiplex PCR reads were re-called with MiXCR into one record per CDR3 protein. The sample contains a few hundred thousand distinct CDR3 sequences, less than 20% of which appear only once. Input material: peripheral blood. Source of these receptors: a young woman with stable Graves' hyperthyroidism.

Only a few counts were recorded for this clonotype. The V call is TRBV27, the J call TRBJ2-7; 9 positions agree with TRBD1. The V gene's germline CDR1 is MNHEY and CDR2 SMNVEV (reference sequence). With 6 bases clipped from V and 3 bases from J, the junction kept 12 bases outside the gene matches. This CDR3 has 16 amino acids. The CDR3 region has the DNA TGTGCCAGCAGCAAAAAGGGGGCGGGACAGGGCTACGAGCAGTACTTC. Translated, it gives CASSKKGAGQGYEQYF.

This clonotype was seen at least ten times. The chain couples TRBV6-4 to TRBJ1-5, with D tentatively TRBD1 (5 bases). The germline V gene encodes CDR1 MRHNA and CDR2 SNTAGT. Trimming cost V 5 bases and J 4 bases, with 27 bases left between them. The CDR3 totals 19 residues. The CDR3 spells CASSHQSSGGMFGNQPQHF. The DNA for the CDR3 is TGTGCCAGCAGTCACCAATCCAGTGGGGGGATGTTCGGAAATCAGCCCCAGCATTTT.

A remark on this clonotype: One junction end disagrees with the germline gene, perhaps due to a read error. The CDR3 loop is CASSYSQGTDMNTDAFF. The CDR3 nucleotides read TGTGCCAGCAGCTACTCACAAGGGACGGATATGAACACTGATGCTTTCTTT. J is TRBJ1-1 and V is TRBV6-5, with TRBD1 as a possible D gene (5 bases). The length of the CDR3 is 17 residues. Germline V gene lookup returns CDR1 MNHEY and CDR2 SVGAGI.

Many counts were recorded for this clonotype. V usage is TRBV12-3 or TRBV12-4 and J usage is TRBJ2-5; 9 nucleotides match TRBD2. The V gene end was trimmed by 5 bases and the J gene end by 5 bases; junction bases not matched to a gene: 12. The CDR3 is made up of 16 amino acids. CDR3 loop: CASSPLAGGEDETQYF. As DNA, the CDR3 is TGTGCCAGCAGTCCCCTGGCGGGGGGGGAGGATGAGACCCAGTACTTC.

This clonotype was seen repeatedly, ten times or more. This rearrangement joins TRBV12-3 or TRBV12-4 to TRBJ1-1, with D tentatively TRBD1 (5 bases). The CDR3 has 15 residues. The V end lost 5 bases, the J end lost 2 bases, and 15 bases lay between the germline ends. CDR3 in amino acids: CASSPRGRRNTEAFF. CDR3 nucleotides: TGTGCCAGCAGTCCTAGGGGCAGGCGCAACACTGAAGCTTTCTTT.

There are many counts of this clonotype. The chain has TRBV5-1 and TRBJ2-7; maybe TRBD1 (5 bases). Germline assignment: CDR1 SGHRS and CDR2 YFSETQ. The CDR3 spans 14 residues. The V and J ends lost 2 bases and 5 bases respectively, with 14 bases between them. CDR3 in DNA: TGCGCCAGCAGCTTTGGGGCCCGGAGAGACGAGCAGTACTTC. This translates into CASSFGARRDEQYF.

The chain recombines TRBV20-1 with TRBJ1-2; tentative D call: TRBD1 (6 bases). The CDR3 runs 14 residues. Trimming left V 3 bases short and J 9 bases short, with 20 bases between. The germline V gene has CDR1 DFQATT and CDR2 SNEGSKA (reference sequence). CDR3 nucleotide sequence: TGCAGTGCTAGTGTCCAGGGGCTACTGTATAGCTACACCTTC. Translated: CSASVQGLLYSYTF.

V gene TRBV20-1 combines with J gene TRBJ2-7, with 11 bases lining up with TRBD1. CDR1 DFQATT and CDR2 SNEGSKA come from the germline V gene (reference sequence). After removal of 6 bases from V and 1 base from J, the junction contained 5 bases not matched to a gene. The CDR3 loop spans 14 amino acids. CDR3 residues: CSAIRDRGSYEQYF. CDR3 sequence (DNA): TGCAGTGCCATTCGGGACAGGGGGTCCTACGAGCAGTACTTC.

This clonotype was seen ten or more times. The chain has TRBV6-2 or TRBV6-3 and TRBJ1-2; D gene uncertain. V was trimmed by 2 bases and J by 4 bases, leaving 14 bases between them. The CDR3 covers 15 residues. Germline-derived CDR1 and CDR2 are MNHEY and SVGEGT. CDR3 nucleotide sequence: TGTGCCAGCAGTTACGAGCGGGCCCGGGGCTATGGCTACACCTTC. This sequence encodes CASSYERARGYGYTF.

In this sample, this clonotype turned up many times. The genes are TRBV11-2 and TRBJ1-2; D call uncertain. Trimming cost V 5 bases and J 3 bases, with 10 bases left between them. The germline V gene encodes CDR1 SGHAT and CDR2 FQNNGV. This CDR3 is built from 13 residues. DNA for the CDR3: TGTGCCAGCAGCCCCGGGCCGCACTATGGCTACACCTTC. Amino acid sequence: CASSPGPHYGYTF.

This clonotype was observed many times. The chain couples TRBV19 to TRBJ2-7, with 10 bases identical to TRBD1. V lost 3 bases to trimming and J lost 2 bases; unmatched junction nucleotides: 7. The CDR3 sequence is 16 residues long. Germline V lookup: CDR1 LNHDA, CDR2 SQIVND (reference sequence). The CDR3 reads CASSISGQGVPYEQYF. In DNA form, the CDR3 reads TGTGCCAGTAGTATCTCTGGACAGGGGGTCCCCTACGAGCAGTACTTC.

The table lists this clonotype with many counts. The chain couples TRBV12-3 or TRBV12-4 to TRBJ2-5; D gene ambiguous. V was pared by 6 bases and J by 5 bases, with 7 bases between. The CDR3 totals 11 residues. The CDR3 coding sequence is TGTGCCAGCAGGAAGTCGGAGACCCAGTACTTC. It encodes CASRKSETQYF.

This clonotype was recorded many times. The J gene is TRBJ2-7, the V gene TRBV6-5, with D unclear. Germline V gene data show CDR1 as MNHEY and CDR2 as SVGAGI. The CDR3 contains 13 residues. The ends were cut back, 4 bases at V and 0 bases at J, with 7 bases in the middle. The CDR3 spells CASSFDISYEQYF. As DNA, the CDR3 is TGTGCCAGCAGTTTCGACATCTCCTACGAGCAGTACTTC.

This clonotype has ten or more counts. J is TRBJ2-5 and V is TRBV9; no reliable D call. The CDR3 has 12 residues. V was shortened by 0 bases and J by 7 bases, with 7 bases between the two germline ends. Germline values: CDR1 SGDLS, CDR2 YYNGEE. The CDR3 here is CASSVDMGTQYF. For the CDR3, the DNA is TGTGCCAGCAGCGTAGACATGGGGACCCAGTACTTC.

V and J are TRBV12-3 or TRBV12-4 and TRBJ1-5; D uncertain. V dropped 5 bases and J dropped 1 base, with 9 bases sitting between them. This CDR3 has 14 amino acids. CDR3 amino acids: CASSDARSNQPQHF. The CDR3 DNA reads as TGTGCCAGCAGTGATGCCCGGAGCAATCAGCCCCAGCATTTT.

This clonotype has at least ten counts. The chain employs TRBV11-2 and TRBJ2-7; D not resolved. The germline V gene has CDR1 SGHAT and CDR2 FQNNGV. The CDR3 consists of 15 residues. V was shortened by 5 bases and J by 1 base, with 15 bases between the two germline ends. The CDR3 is CASSPTRDGSYEQYF. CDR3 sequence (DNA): TGTGCCAGCAGCCCGACCCGCGACGGGTCCTACGAGCAGTACTTC.

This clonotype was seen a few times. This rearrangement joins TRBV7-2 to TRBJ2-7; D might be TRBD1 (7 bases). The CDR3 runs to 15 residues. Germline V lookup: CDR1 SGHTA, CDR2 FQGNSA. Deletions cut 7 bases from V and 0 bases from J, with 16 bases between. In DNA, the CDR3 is TGTGCCAGCACCGGGGGAACAGGGGTCTCCTACGAGCAGTACTTC. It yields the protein CASTGGTGVSYEQYF. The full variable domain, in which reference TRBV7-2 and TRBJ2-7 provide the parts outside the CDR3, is GAGVSQSPSNKVTEKGKDVELRCDPISGHTALYWYRQSLGQGLEFLIYFQGNSAPDKSGLPSDRFSAERTGGSVSTLTIQRTQQEDSAVYLCASTGGTGVSYEQYFGPGTRLTVT.

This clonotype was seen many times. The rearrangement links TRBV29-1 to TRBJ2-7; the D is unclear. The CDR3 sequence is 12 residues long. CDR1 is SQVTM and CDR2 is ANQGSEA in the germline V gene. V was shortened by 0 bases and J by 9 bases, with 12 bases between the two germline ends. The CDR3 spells CSVEDPLGWQYF. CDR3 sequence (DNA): TGCAGCGTTGAAGATCCCTTGGGATGGCAGTACTTC.

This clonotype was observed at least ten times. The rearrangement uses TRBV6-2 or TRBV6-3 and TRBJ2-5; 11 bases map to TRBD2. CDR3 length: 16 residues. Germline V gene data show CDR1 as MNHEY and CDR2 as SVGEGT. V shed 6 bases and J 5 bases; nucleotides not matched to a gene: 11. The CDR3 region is CASSPYRTSGLETQYF. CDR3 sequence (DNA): TGTGCCAGCAGCCCCTACCGGACTAGCGGGTTGGAGACCCAGTACTTC.

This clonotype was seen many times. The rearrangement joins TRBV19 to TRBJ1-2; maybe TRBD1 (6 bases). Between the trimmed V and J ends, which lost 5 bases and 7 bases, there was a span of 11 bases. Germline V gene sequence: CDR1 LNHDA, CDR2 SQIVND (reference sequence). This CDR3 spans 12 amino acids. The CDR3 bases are TGTGCCAGTAGTTGGCAGGGGCTTGGCTACACCTTC. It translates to CASSWQGLGYTF.